The 23 T cell receptor beta chains given below trace back to one sample, sequenced in a study of breast tumors, draining lymph nodes, adjacent tissues. Breast cancer patients provided tissue from their axillary draining lymph nodes. TCRdb processed the multiplex PCR reads anew with MiXCR; each CDR3 protein has one entry. The sample holds about 110,000 distinct CDR3 sequences, under 40% seen once. The sample taken for sequencing was axillary lymph node tissue. These receptor sequences come from a female donor with breast cancer. Some clones in this sample may be carry-over from other donors' samples.

The table lists this clonotype with many counts. J is TRBJ2-7 and V is TRBV5-4, with 8 bases aligning to TRBD2. J was trimmed by 1 base and V by 5 bases; bases with no gene match: 8. CDR3 length: 15 residues. CDR1 is SGHNT, CDR2 YYREEE, per germline (reference sequence). As DNA, the CDR3 is TGTGCCAGCAGGGCGGGGACTAGGGATTCCTACGAGCAGTACTTC. It encodes CASRAGTRDSYEQYF.

This clonotype was counted at least ten times. This chain connects TRBV7-8 to TRBJ2-3, with 10 positions matching TRBD2. V lost 7 bases to trimming and J lost 2 bases; unmatched junction nucleotides: 6. Germline V gives CDR1 SGHVS, CDR2 FQNEAQ. This CDR3 spans 15 amino acids. The CDR3 sequence: CASKAGGFNTDTQYF. CDR3 nucleotides: TGTGCCAGCAAAGCGGGGGGGTTTAACACAGATACGCAGTATTTT.

This clonotype was detected many times. This chain's CDR3 is CASSESRAGGEGYGYTF. The CDR3, as DNA: TGTGCCAGCAGTGAATCCAGAGCGGGGGGAGAAGGCTATGGCTACACCTTC. The J gene is TRBJ1-2, the V gene TRBV2, with D tentatively TRBD1 (5 bases). The V end lost 2 bases, the J end lost 4 bases, and 20 bases lay between the germline ends. CDR1 SNHLY and CDR2 FYNNEI come from the germline V gene. The length of the CDR3 is 17 residues.

V is TRBV5-1 and J is TRBJ2-3; the match to TRBD2 covers 8 bases. The CDR3 is 16 amino acids. V shed 0 bases and J 2 bases; nucleotides not matched to a gene: 5. Germline V gene sequence: CDR1 SGHRS, CDR2 YFSETQ. The CDR3 nucleotides read TGCGCCAGCAGCTTGGTACTCGGGGGGGCCACAGATACGCAGTATTTT. Encoded protein: CASSLVLGGATDTQYF.

This clonotype was counted many times. The chain uses TRBV6-2 or TRBV6-3 and TRBJ1-5, with TRBD1 matching over 8 bases. CDR3 size: 15 residues. Germline CDR1 and CDR2: MNHEY and SVGEGT. Losses at the gene ends were 6 bases for V and 6 bases for J; bases not matched to a gene: 10. CDR3 in DNA: TGTGCCAGCAGCCCGGACAGGGATGGGTTTCAGCCCCAGCATTTT. Translation: CASSPDRDGFQPQHF.

Comments on this clonotype: This may come from a read error, since a much larger clone is one base off. The rearrangement links TRBV11-3 to TRBJ2-5, with D maybe TRBD2 (7 bases). CDR3 length: 17 residues. The V gene's germline CDR1 is SGHNT and CDR2 YENEEA. Here the CDR3 DNA reads TGTGCCAGCAGCTTAGGTGCCGGGGGGCTTAAGCAAGAGCCCCAGTACTTC. This codes for CASSLGAGGLKQEPQYF.

Concerning this clonotype: A much larger clone sits a single nucleotide away, making a read error possible. The chain joins TRBV18 to TRBJ2-1, with D possibly being TRBD1 (5 bases). This CDR3 contains 13 residues. Deletions cut 3 bases from V and 12 bases from J, with 15 bases between. Germline CDR1 KGHSH, CDR2 LQKENI. The CDR3 DNA sequence: TGTGCCAGCTCACCGGACACCGGTGTTGCGCAGTTCTTC. Its translation is CASSPDTGVAQFF. Drawing the rest from reference TRBV18 and TRBJ2-1, the complete variable domain is NAGVMQNPRHLVRRRGQEARLRCSPMKGHSHVYWYRQLPEEGLKFMVYLQKENIIDESGMPKERFSAEFPKEGPSILRIQQVVRGDSAAYFCASSPDTGVAQFFGPGTRLTVL.

This clonotype was observed at least ten times. For the CDR3, the DNA is TGTGCCAGCAGCCCCAGACAGGGGGCGTTCCACGAGCAGTACTTC. Translation gives CASSPRQGAFHEQYF. The V and J genes are TRBV13 and TRBJ2-7; 10 bases fit TRBD1. Per the germline V gene, CDR1 is PRHDT and CDR2 is FYEKMQ (reference sequence). The J segment lost 5 bases and the V segment lost 5 bases, leaving 9 bases of the junction unmatched. The CDR3 runs to 15 residues.

The chain is built from TRBV5-6 and TRBJ1-1; the match to TRBD1 covers 8 bases. The CDR3 is 16 amino acids. Germline V gene data show CDR1 as SGHDT and CDR2 as YYEEEE. Trimming cost V 3 bases and J 1 base; bases outside gene matches: 8. This CDR3 is CASSWDRTYPNTEAFF. The CDR3 nucleotides read TGTGCCAGCAGCTGGGACAGGACTTACCCGAACACTGAAGCTTTCTTT. Full variable domain (remainder filled in from reference TRBV5-6 and TRBJ1-1): DAGVTQSPTHLIKTRGQQVTLRCSPKSGHDTVSWYQQALGQGPQFIFQYYEEEERQRGNFPDRFSGHQFPNYSSELNVNALLLGDSALYLCASSWDRTYPNTEAFFGQGTRLTVV.

This clonotype appeared many times. The rearrangement links TRBV12-3 or TRBV12-4 to TRBJ1-5; D is perhaps TRBD1 (5 bases). The CDR3 is 16 residues long. V gave up 5 bases and J gave up 2 bases, with 16 bases separating them. The CDR3 DNA follows: TGTGCCAGCAGTCACGCCCGGGGGGGAGGCAATCAGCCCCAGCATTTT. Translation: CASSHARGGGNQPQHF.

This clonotype has at least ten counts. The chain uses TRBV4-1 and TRBJ2-3, with D perhaps being TRBD1 or TRBD2 (5 bases each). Germline V gives CDR1 MGHRA, CDR2 YSYEKL. V dropped 1 base and J dropped 8 bases, with 16 bases sitting between them. The CDR3 runs 15 residues. The chain's CDR3 is CASSQVPGNGATQYF. In DNA form, the CDR3 reads TGCGCCAGCAGCCAAGTGCCCGGAAACGGGGCTACGCAGTATTTT.

This clonotype was seen more than once but under ten times. The chain links TRBV27 to TRBJ1-2; TRBD1 agrees at 11 bases. The CDR3 spans 14 residues. Germline-derived CDR1 and CDR2 are MNHEY and SMNVEV (reference sequence). V lost 8 bases and J lost 4; bases outside the gene matches: 6. The CDR3 is CASCSGTGGYGYTF. Here the CDR3 DNA reads TGTGCCAGCTGCTCAGGGACAGGGGGCTATGGCTACACCTTC.

This clonotype was seen only a few times. Being one base from a much bigger clone, this may be a read error. CDR3 bases: TGCAGTGCTAGTGACCCGCAGGGAACTACCTATGGCTACACCTTC. Protein: CSASDPQGTTYGYTF. The gene calls are TRBV20-1 and TRBJ1-2, with D tentatively TRBD1 (5 bases). Germline lookup yields CDR1 DFQATT and CDR2 SNEGSKA (reference sequence). The CDR3 spans 15 residues. V shed 3 bases and J shed 4 bases, with 18 bases lying between them.

This clonotype was seen at least ten times. The genes are TRBV5-6 and TRBJ1-5, with D perhaps matching TRBD1 (5 bases). Between the trimmed V and J ends, which lost 4 bases and 5 bases, there was a span of 16 bases. CDR1 and CDR2 from the germline V gene are SGHDT and YYEEEE. The CDR3 is 15 residues long. The CDR3 sequence: CASSRRTSPYQPQHF. The DNA of the CDR3 is TGTGCCAGCAGCCGCCGGACATCCCCCTATCAGCCCCAGCATTTT.

This clonotype was counted many times. CDR3 nucleotides: TGCGCCAGCAGTGAGTGGGGGGGACAGCCCCAGCATTTT. It yields the protein CASSEWGGQPQHF. The chain joins TRBV10-2 to TRBJ1-5; the D gene is possibly TRBD1 (5 bases). Trimming took off 1 base at V and 7 bases at J, with 8 bases between the two ends. The length of the CDR3 is 13 residues. Germline values: CDR1 WSHSY, CDR2 SAAADI.

This clonotype appeared a few times. This chain joins TRBV20-1 and TRBJ2-7; 9 positions agree with TRBD1. Germline V CDR1 and CDR2: DFQATT, SNEGSKA (reference sequence). Trimming took 3 bases from V and 5 from J; bases not matched to a gene: 8. The CDR3 totals 14 residues. The CDR3 here is CSAREGTGYHEQYF. The DNA for the CDR3 is TGCAGTGCTAGGGAGGGGACAGGGTACCACGAGCAGTACTTC.

The chain couples TRBV11-2 to TRBJ2-7; the match to TRBD2 covers 7 bases. V was clipped by 5 bases and J by 6 bases; unmatched bases: 16. Germline loops: CDR1 SGHAT, CDR2 FQNNGV. The length of the CDR3 is 16 residues. This chain's CDR3 is CASSPLMAVGRGEQYF. Written as DNA, the CDR3 is TGTGCCAGCAGCCCCTTAATGGCTGTAGGGAGGGGCGAGCAGTACTTC.

The chain recombines TRBV20-1 with TRBJ1-2; the D gene is possibly TRBD1 (5 bases). The CDR3 length is 14 residues. The germline V gene encodes CDR1 DFQATT and CDR2 SNEGSKA (reference sequence). Deletions cut 6 bases from V and 1 base from J, with 15 bases between. DNA of the CDR3: TGCAGTGCCCGCCCTGGGGCGGATAACTATGGCTACACCTTC. Translated: CSARPGADNYGYTF.

The J gene is TRBJ1-2, the V gene TRBV5-1, with D possibly matching TRBD1 (5 bases). The CDR3 has 16 residues. Germline-derived CDR1 and CDR2 are SGHRS and YFSETQ. Trimming cost V 2 bases and J 8 bases, with 22 bases left between them. CDR3 DNA: TGCGCCAGCAGCTTAGACAGTCGTCCGATTACGAAGGGCTACACCTTC. It yields the protein CASSLDSRPITKGYTF. Using reference TRBV5-1 and TRBJ1-2 for the parts outside the CDR3, the full variable domain is KAGVTQTPRYLIKTRGQQVTLSCSPISGHRSVSWYQQTPGQGLQFLFEYFSETQRNKGNFPGRFSGRQFSNSRSEMNVSTLELGDSALYLCASSLDSRPITKGYTFGSGTRLTVV.

In its sample, this clonotype was seen many times. The J gene is TRBJ2-7, the V gene TRBV28, with D perhaps matching TRBD1 or TRBD2 (7 bases each). CDR3 size: 13 residues. The germline V gene has CDR1 MDHEN and CDR2 SYDVKM. The V and J ends lost 5 bases and 5 bases respectively, with 13 bases between them. The DNA of the CDR3 is TGTGCCAGCAGTGCAGCGGGACAGAACGAGCAGTACTTC. Its protein is CASSAAGQNEQYF.

This clonotype was seen many times. V and J are TRBV7-3 and TRBJ1-2, with no clear D. Germline CDR1 reads SGHTA; CDR2 reads FQGTGA. The CDR3 spans 14 residues. Trimming left V 5 bases short and J 4 bases short, with 14 bases between. CDR3 amino acids: CASSPGRNSYGYTF. The CDR3 coding sequence is TGTGCCAGCAGCCCTGGACGGAACTCCTATGGCTACACCTTC.

This clonotype was seen repeatedly, ten times or more. V usage is TRBV19 and J usage is TRBJ2-3; D unresolved. CDR3 size: 13 residues. V lost 4 bases and J lost 4, with 9 bases in between. CDR1 is LNHDA, CDR2 SQIVND, per germline (reference sequence). For the CDR3, the DNA is TGTGCCAGTAGTAGAGATAGGTCAGATACGCAGTATTTT. It yields the protein CASSRDRSDTQYF.

The sample holds many counts of this clonotype. CDR3 amino acids: CASSNGGASYNEQFF. The CDR3 region has the DNA TGTGCCAGCAGCAACGGGGGGGCCTCCTACAATGAGCAGTTCTTC. This sequence joins TRBV11-2 and TRBJ2-1; 8 nucleotides match TRBD2. The germline gives CDR1 SGHAT, CDR2 FQNNGV. CDR3 length: 15 amino acids. J lost 0 bases, V lost 5 bases, and 3 bases had no gene match. The full variable domain, its missing parts supplied by reference TRBV11-2 and TRBJ2-1, is EAGVAQSPRYKIIEKRQSVAFWCNPISGHATLYWYQQILGQGPKLLIQFQNNGVVDDSQLPKDRFSAERLKGVDSTLKIQPAKLEDSAVYLCASSNGGASYNEQFFGPGTRLTVL.